This T cell receptor (beta chain) was captured in a study of CD8 T cells in ankylosing spondylitis. Study-wide findings and caveats: From matched ankylosing spondylitis synovial fluid, disease-linked clones were reportedly recovered at significantly enriched levels. Several highly homologous variants made up a TCR beta motif, and this motif appeared characteristic of ankylosing spondylitis blood. Researchers report that disease-linked clones proved CD8+ and relatively rare in peripheral blood.

This clonotype was found a few times. The antigen is unknown. TCRdb reanalysed the 5' RACE reads using MiXCR and keeps one entry per CDR3 protein. The data contain about 440,000 distinct CDR3 sequences, over 15% of them seen just once; the ten biggest clones take up 0.95% to 1.1%. This receptor was identified in a male donor with ankylosing spondylitis. The sample taken for sequencing was blood, either unsorted or a sorted T cell fraction (not recorded which).

The CDR3 protein is CASSTRASSLVETQYF. The CDR3 nucleotides read TGTGCCAGCAGCACCCGGGCCTCGAGTCTGGTCGAGACCCAGTACTTC. The chain is built from TRBV11-2 and TRBJ2-5; D uncertain. The CDR3 consists of 16 residues. Trimming took 5 bases from V and 5 from J, leaving 21 bases between them. Germline V CDR1 and CDR2: SGHAT, FQNNGV. Full variable domain (remainder filled in from reference TRBV11-2 and TRBJ2-5): EAGVAQSPRYKIIEKRQSVAFWCNPISGHATLYWYQQILGQGPKLLIQFQNNGVVDDSQLPKDRFSAERLKGVDSTLKIQPAKLEDSAVYLCASSTRASSLVETQYFGPGTRLLVL.